This TCR beta chain appears in the sequencing data of a study of blood T cell repertoires in COVID-19. Whole-study context: The origin of the acute and convalescent COVID-19 samples was the United States, Italy and Spain. In each case, the material was cDNA or gDNA derived from T cells, B-cell-depleted T cells, or PBMCs.

A few counts support this clone. In the original analysis: Nucleated cell counts were estimated from reference gene primer amplification. Measured with immunoSEQ multiplex PCR; TCRdb has only the in-frame clones, and not every one. That table supplies the V and J calls and clone size; D and trimming were determined from the DNA. The sample records around 260,000 clones, about 89% being singletons. Sequences were obtained from peripheral blood. This receptor was taken from a woman between 50 and 59 years old with acute or convalescent COVID-19.

CDR3 DNA sequence: TGTGCCAGCAGCCAGACAGGGCTACGCACTGAAGCTTTCTTT. Its translation: CASSQTGLRTEAFF. V is TRBV14 and J is TRBJ1-1; 7 bases are shared with TRBD1. V lost 3 bases and J lost 4; bases outside the gene matches: 5. The CDR3 extends over 14 amino acids. CDR1 is SGHDN, CDR2 FVKESK, per germline.